A selection of T cell receptor beta chains follows, all from one sample in a study of response to subunit inactivated influenza vaccine. In TCRdb, the RT-PCR reads were re-called with MiXCR into one record per CDR3 protein. The table has around 530,000 distinct CDR3 sequences, about 10% seen once. Here the sequenced sample was PBMCs from blood, taken on the day of vaccination. Receptors originate from a man in his forties or fifties who received an inactivated influenza vaccine. Each CDR3 is given with its conserved first and last residue. D genes are given only for firm matches. Part of the rows lack a size; the others show once, few, many or a class for expanded clones.

V gene,clone size,CDR3 length,D gene,J gene,CDR3 DNA,CDR3 protein
TRBV20-1,few,14,NA,TRBJ2-7,TGCAGTGCTAGTTCCGGGGCCTTAAGCTACGAGCAGTACTTC,CSASSGALSYEQYF
TRBV7-6,NA,13,NA,TRBJ2-3,TGTGCCAGCAGCCCGGCAGGGGTGGATACGCAGTATTTT,CASSPAGVDTQYF
TRBV12-3/TRBV12-4,few,14,NA,TRBJ2-7,TGTGCCAGCAGCGGTTCCGGGGCTCTGTCAGAGCAGTACTTC,CASSGSGALSEQYF
TRBV28,many,19,NA,TRBJ2-6,TGTGCCAGCAGTCTTCTGATCCCGGGACGGTACTCTGGGGCCAACGTCCTGACTTTC,CASSLLIPGRYSGANVLTF
TRBV12-3/TRBV12-4,NA,15,TRBD2,TRBJ2-1,TGTGCCAGCAGCCCAAGGACTAGCCAATACAATGAGCAGTTCTTC,CASSPRTSQYNEQFF
TRBV20-1,NA,12,NA,TRBJ2-7,TGCAGTGCTAGAGGGATGTCCTACGAGCAGTACTTC,CSARGMSYEQYF
TRBV5-1,many,17,NA,TRBJ1-1,TGCGCCAGCAGCCTCCGGTCGGGGAGAGACATGAACACTGAAGCTTTCTTT,CASSLRSGRDMNTEAFF
TRBV6-2/TRBV6-3,NA,13,NA,TRBJ2-7,TGTGCCAGCAGTCCTTCGGACAGTTACGAGCAGTACTTC,CASSPSDSYEQYF
TRBV9,few,16,TRBD2,TRBJ2-2,TGTGCCAGCAGCGTAACGGCTAGCGGGGACACCGGGGAGCTGTTTTTT,CASSVTASGDTGELFF
TRBV3-1,NA,12,NA,TRBJ2-5,TGTGCCAGCAGCCAAACCCTAAAGACCCAGTACTTC,CASSQTLKTQYF
TRBV10-3,once,13,TRBD2,TRBJ2-1,TGTGCCACCCAAGGGACTAGCGGCAATGAGCAGTTCTTC,CATQGTSGNEQFF
TRBV3-1,NA,14,NA,TRBJ1-1,TGTGCCAGCAGCCAAGCTCAGGGAGCCACTGAAGCTTTCTTT,CASSQAQGATEAFF
TRBV7-9,NA,16,NA,TRBJ2-1,TGTGCCAGCAGCTTAATGTGGACGTTCGGAAGGGATGAGCAGTTCTTC,CASSLMWTFGRDEQFF
TRBV7-9,many,13,TRBD1,TRBJ1-1,TGTGCCAGCAGCTTAGATCTGGGACAGCAAGCTTTCTTT,CASSLDLGQQAFF
TRBV3-1,NA,15,NA,TRBJ2-2,TGTGCCAGCAGCCAAGTTGGAACCCTCTCCGGGGAGCTGTTTTTT,CASSQVGTLSGELFF
TRBV25-1,NA,15,TRBD1,TRBJ1-4,TGTGCCAGCAGTGCCGCCGGACAGGGGAATGAAAAACTGTTTTTT,CASSAAGQGNEKLFF
TRBV29-1,few,12,NA,TRBJ2-5,TGCAGCGGCCTTTTTCCGCGGGAGACCCAGTACTTC,CSGLFPRETQYF
TRBV5-1,NA,15,NA,TRBJ2-7,TGCGCCAGCAGCCCGGTGACGGGTCGGAGCTACGAGCAGTACTTC,CASSPVTGRSYEQYF
TRBV20-1,NA,14,TRBD2,TRBJ2-3,TGCAGTGTCTTTGGGACTAGCGGGACAGATACGCAGTATTTT,CSVFGTSGTDTQYF
TRBV7-3,NA,12,NA,TRBJ2-1,TGTGCCAGCAGCCCCGGGTCTGGGGCGCAGTTCTTC,CASSPGSGAQFF
TRBV5-1,many,14,TRBD2,TRBJ2-3,TGCGCCAGCAGAACTAGCGGGAGCACAGATACGCAGTATTTT,CASRTSGSTDTQYF
TRBV28,few,15,NA,TRBJ2-1,TGTGCCAGCAGCCGTGGCAGCAACATTGGAAATGAGCAGTTCTTC,CASSRGSNIGNEQFF